What follows are 7 T cell receptor beta chains derived from one specimen sequenced in a study of blood T cell repertoires in COVID-19. TCRdb keeps only in-frame clones here, not all; method: immunoSEQ multiplex PCR. Of roughly 170,000 clones listed, less than 85% are singletons. Sequenced material: peripheral blood. These receptors were obtained from a human donor in a cohort sampled during active COVID-19.

The gene calls are TRBV13 and TRBJ2-5; maybe TRBD2 (5 bases). Germline V gene sequence: CDR1 PRHDT, CDR2 FYEKMQ (reference sequence). V was cut by 0 bases and J by 3 bases, with 8 bases left in between. This CDR3 is 14 amino acids long. The CDR3 nucleotides are TGTGCCAGCAGCTTAGGACGAGCGGAAGAGACCCAGTACTTC. The encoded protein is CASSLGRAEETQYF.

The chain links TRBV9 to TRBJ2-7; 9 bases map to TRBD1. The ends lost 5 bases at V and 3 bases at J; junction bases unmatched: 3. The germline CDR1 and CDR2 sequences are SGDLS and YYNGEE. CDR3 length: 13 amino acids. The CDR3 nucleotides are TGTGCCAGCAGTCTGGACAGGGGCTACGAGCAGTACTTC. It translates to CASSLDRGYEQYF.

The chain recombines TRBV3-1 (or the pseudogene TRBV3-2) with TRBJ2-7; TRBD2 agrees at 7 bases. The germline V gene encodes CDR1 LGHDT and CDR2 YNNKEL (reference sequence). V shed 1 base, J shed 5 bases, and the junction held 5 bases outside the gene matches. The CDR3 has 14 amino acids. CDR3 residues: CASSQAAGEDEQYF. CDR3 nucleotide sequence: TGTGCCAGCAGCCAAGCTGCGGGGGAGGACGAGCAGTACTTC.

The genes are TRBV5-1 and TRBJ1-1; 7 nucleotides agree with TRBD1. The trim removed 2 bases at V and 2 bases at J, leaving 6 bases unmatched. The CDR3 consists of 15 residues. Germline V CDR1 and CDR2: SGHRS, YFSETQ. In DNA form, the CDR3 reads TGCGCCAGCAGCTTATACAGACAGGGAAACACTGAAGCTTTCTTT. It specifies CASSLYRQGNTEAFF.

V usage is TRBV5-1 and J usage is TRBJ2-2; D gene ambiguous. V gave up 0 bases and J gave up 0 bases, with 6 bases separating them. The CDR3 consists of 15 residues. CDR1 SGHRS and CDR2 YFSETQ come from the germline V gene. CDR3 sequence reads: CASSLAVTNTGELFF. The CDR3 nucleotides are TGCGCCAGCAGCTTGGCAGTTACGAACACCGGGGAGCTGTTTTTT.

V and J are TRBV9 and TRBJ2-5; tentatively, D is TRBD2 (5 bases). Germline V gene data show CDR1 as SGDLS and CDR2 as YYNGEE. The CDR3 extends over 15 amino acids. The germline V and J ends were trimmed by 3 bases and 5 bases, with 17 bases remaining between them. The CDR3 DNA sequence: TGTGCCAGCAGCGCTGGATCGGGGTATTCGGAGACCCAGTACTTC. This sequence encodes CASSAGSGYSETQYF.

V usage is TRBV3-1 (or the pseudogene TRBV3-2) and J usage is TRBJ2-7; TRBD1 aligns across 7 bases. Germline assignment: CDR1 LGHDT and CDR2 YNNKEL (reference sequence). The CDR3 contains 14 residues. Germline trimming cut 5 bases from V and 2 bases from J; bases unmatched to any gene: 6. The CDR3 DNA follows: TGTGCCAGCAGCTCCCGAGGACAGGCCTACGAGCAGTACTTC. The encoded protein is CASSSRGQAYEQYF.